One T cell receptor beta chain is described in this entry. The data belong to a study of patients and donors after allogeneic stem cell transplantation. The germline CDR1 and CDR2 sequences are SEHNR and FQNEAQ (reference sequence). CDR3 length equals 14 residues. J gave up 2 bases and V 9 bases, and 9 bases lay outside the gene matches. Using its own MiXCR run on the RT-PCR reads, TCRdb lists one record per CDR3 protein. The sample holds about 40,000 distinct CDR3 sequences, about 31% seen once. The sample was blood, either unsorted or a sorted T cell fraction (not recorded which). This TCR derives from a human donor who was either an allogeneic HSCT recipient or a stem cell or donor lymphocyte infusion donor (not recorded which). It is not recorded whose cells these are; they may come from a transplant donor. The chain couples TRBV7-9 to TRBJ2-5; TRBD2 matches at 7 bases. The CDR3 sequence: CASREVQVQETQYF. CDR3 nucleotides: TGTGCCAGTCGGGAGGTTCAAGTGCAAGAGACCCAGTACTTC.